Following are 20 T cell receptor beta chains from one sample sequenced in a study of CD8+CD57+ T cells in acquired aplastic anemia. The template for TCR beta VDJ and CDR3 sequence profiling was genomic DNA. Each CDR3 protein gets one entry after TCRdb re-called the reads with MiXCR. The table records 90,000 to 150,000 distinct CDR3 sequences, under 60% of them present only once. It was patients with CD8+CD57+ cell expansion by flow cytometry who were chosen for sequencing. Material: sorted CD4+, CD8+, or CD8+CD57+ T cells (not recorded which) from PBMCs. These receptors all come from a human donor with aplastic anemia.

The chain has TRBV11-1 and TRBJ2-3; 7 nucleotides match TRBD2. The CDR3 runs 16 residues. The junction had 6 bases not matched to a gene; V was cut back by 1 base and J by 2 bases. In germline, CDR1 is SGHAT, CDR2 FQDESV (reference sequence). The CDR3 nucleotides read TGTGCCAGCAGCTTAGTAGCAGCGGGGTCCACAGATACGCAGTATTTT. Protein: CASSLVAAGSTDTQYF.

CDR3 loop: CASSLDWTNTEAFF. DNA for the CDR3: TGTGCCAGCAGCTTAGACTGGACGAACACTGAAGCTTTCTTT. The rearrangement joins TRBV7-9 to TRBJ1-1; unclear D gene. V lost 1 base and J 1 base, leaving 7 bases between the germline ends. From germline, CDR1 is SEHNR and CDR2 FQNEAQ (reference sequence). The CDR3 sequence is 14 residues long.

This sequence joins TRBV7-9 and TRBJ1-2; D gene unclear. The CDR3 extends over 13 amino acids. Germline assignment: CDR1 SEHNR and CDR2 FQNEAQ (reference sequence). V was trimmed by 3 bases and J by 2 bases, leaving 7 bases between them. CDR3: CASSFTGNYGYTF. The CDR3 DNA is TGTGCCAGCAGCTTCACCGGGAACTATGGCTACACCTTC.

CDR3 protein: CSLTLGFNEQFF. The CDR3 bases are TGCAGCTTAACTCTGGGATTCAATGAGCAGTTCTTC. The J gene is TRBJ2-1, the V gene TRBV29-1; no clear D gene. V shed 8 bases and J shed 6 bases, with 14 bases lying between them. Per germline, CDR1 SQVTM and CDR2 ANQGSEA. This CDR3 is 12 amino acids long.

This chain uses TRBV29-1 with TRBJ1-1, with 9 bases aligning to TRBD1. The germline CDR1 and CDR2 sequences are SQVTM and ANQGSEA. With V trimmed by 6 bases and J by 0 bases, 14 bases remained unmatched. The CDR3 runs 17 residues. The CDR3 nucleotides are TGCAGCGTATCCTATGGGGGGACAGGGCCCATGAACACTGAAGCTTTCTTT. Amino acids: CSVSYGGTGPMNTEAFF.

The CDR3 spells CASSLDGDRGGEQYF. In nucleotides, the CDR3 is TGTGCCAGCAGCTTAGATGGGGACAGGGGAGGAGAGCAGTACTTC. The chain recombines TRBV7-9 with TRBJ2-7, with 10 nucleotides matching TRBD1. CDR3 length: 15 amino acids. V lost 1 base, J lost 7 bases, and 7 bases stayed unmatched. Germline CDR1 is SEHNR and CDR2 is FQNEAQ (reference sequence).

The V and J genes are TRBV7-2 and TRBJ2-7; D perhaps matches TRBD2 (5 bases). The V gene lost 1 base and the J gene lost 7 bases, with 14 bases spanning the gap. This CDR3 comprises 14 residues. Germline CDR1 reads SGHTA; CDR2 reads FQGNSA. In DNA, the CDR3 is TGTGCCAGCAGCTTAGATGGTACGGGAAGGGAGCAGTACTTC. This gives the protein CASSLDGTGREQYF.

This clonotype was seen once. The rearrangement links TRBV7-9 to TRBJ2-1; D not certain. The CDR3 runs to 12 residues. Trimming shortened V by 1 base and J by 10 bases, and 8 bases separated the two germline ends. The germline V gene encodes CDR1 SEHNR and CDR2 FQNEAQ (reference sequence). CDR3 sequence (DNA): TGTGCCAGCAGCTTAGTAGGTGGCGAGCAGTTCTTC. Its translation: CASSLVGGEQFF. The full variable domain, with the rest looked up from reference TRBV7-9 and TRBJ2-1, is DTGVSQNPRHKITKRGQNVTFRCDPISEHNRLYWYRQTLGQGPEFLTYFQNEAQLEKSRLLSDRFSAERPKGSFSTLEIQRTEQGDSAMYLCASSLVGGEQFFGPGTRLTVL.

This clonotype appeared many times. This chain joins TRBV12-3 or TRBV12-4 and TRBJ2-7; the D gene is possibly TRBD2 (6 bases). The CDR3 has 13 residues. Trimming shortened V by 8 bases and J by 0 bases, and 11 bases separated the two germline ends. The CDR3 is CASGGSYSYEQYF. The CDR3 DNA is TGTGCCAGCGGAGGGTCCTACTCCTACGAGCAGTACTTC.

The chain joins TRBV19 to TRBJ1-1; the D is unclear. The V gene's germline CDR1 is LNHDA and CDR2 SQIVND (reference sequence). The V and J ends lost 2 bases and 1 base respectively, with 11 bases between them. This CDR3 comprises 15 residues. In DNA form, the CDR3 reads TGTGCCAGTAGTATATCACTAATTAAGAACACTGAAGCTTTCTTT. Protein: CASSISLIKNTEAFF.

The CDR3 nucleotides read TGTGCCAGCAGCGAGACAGCTTTCTTT. Translation gives CASSETAFF. The chain links TRBV7-9 to TRBJ1-1; D not certain. V shed 5 bases and J shed 10 bases, with 5 bases lying between them. This CDR3 spans 9 amino acids. The germline CDR1 and CDR2 sequences are SEHNR and FQNEAQ (reference sequence).

As regards this clonotype: Compared with germline, one end of the junction differs, possibly owing to a read error. The chain is built from TRBV15 and TRBJ2-5, with D uncertain. Germline V lookup: CDR1 LNHNV, CDR2 YYDKDF (reference sequence). The CDR3 contains 15 residues. The CDR3 protein is CAASRGAREQETQYF. CDR3 coding DNA: TGTGCCGCCAGCAGAGGAGCAAGGGAACAAGAGACCCAGTACTTC.

Regarding this clonotype: The junction shows a germline mismatch at one end, possibly a read error. The chain is built from TRBV29-1 and TRBJ1-1, with 7 positions matching TRBD1. Germline CDR1 SQVTM, CDR2 ANQGSEA. The CDR3 is 15 amino acids. The CDR3: CSGTGTAPMNTEAYF. Here the CDR3 DNA reads TGCAGCGGCACCGGGACAGCCCCTATGAACACTGAAGCTTACTTT. Using reference TRBV29-1 and TRBJ1-1 for the parts outside the CDR3, the full variable domain is SAVISQKPSRDICQRGTSLTIQCQVDSQVTMMFWYRQQPGQSLTLIATANQGSEATYESGFVIDKFPISRPNLTFSTLTVSNMSPEDSSIYLCSGTGTAPMNTEAYFGQGTRLTVV.

The rearrangement joins TRBV10-2 to TRBJ2-2; 7 nucleotides agree with TRBD1. J gave up 1 base and V 6 bases, and 2 bases lay outside the gene matches. The CDR3 is 14 residues long. Germline V lookup: CDR1 WSHSY, CDR2 SAAADI. This CDR3 reads CASSGTVNTGELFF. The CDR3 nucleotides read TGCGCCAGCAGCGGGACAGTGAACACCGGGGAGCTGTTTTTT.

The chain carries TRBV7-2 and TRBJ1-2; a weak D match, TRBD1 (5 bases). CDR1 and CDR2 from the germline V gene are SGHTA and FQGNSA. Trimming left V 7 bases short and J 0 bases short, with 12 bases between. This CDR3 comprises 14 residues. The CDR3 bases are TGTGCCAGCAAGCACAGGACAACTAACTATGGCTACACCTTC. Translation gives CASKHRTTNYGYTF.

The rearrangement joins TRBV2 to TRBJ2-4; a possible D gene is TRBD1 (6 bases). V shed 2 bases and J shed 5 bases, with 10 bases lying between them. From germline, CDR1 is SNHLY and CDR2 FYNNEI. The CDR3 extends over 14 amino acids. In nucleotides, the CDR3 is TGTGCCAGCAGTGAACGTACAGGGCAAAACATTCAGTACTTC. Its protein product is CASSERTGQNIQYF. Based on the CDR3 plus reference TRBV2 and TRBJ2-4, the full variable domain is EPEVTQTPSHQVTQMGQEVILRCVPISNHLYFYWYRQILGQKVEFLVSFYNNEISEKSEIFDDQFSVERPDGSNFTLKIRSTKLEDSAMYFCASSERTGQNIQYFGAGTRLSVL.

Regarding this clonotype: The junction differs from germline at one of its ends, possibly a read error. J is TRBJ2-6 and V is TRBV2; maybe TRBD1 (6 bases). Germline V gene lookup returns CDR1 SNHLY and CDR2 FYNNEI. The CDR3 spans 17 residues. CDR3 loop: CASSFTGTLSGTNVLTF. The CDR3 DNA follows: TGTGCCAGCAGTTTTACAGGGACCCTCTCTGGGACCAACGTCCTGACTTTC.

J is TRBJ1-2 and V is TRBV10-2; D not certain. The CDR3 is made up of 13 amino acids. The V gene's germline CDR1 is WSHSY and CDR2 SAAADI. With 5 bases removed from V and 2 bases from J, the gap between germline ends came to 9 bases. The CDR3 bases are TGCGCCAGCAGTCCATTTGAAAACTATGGCTACACCTTC. Its translation is CASSPFENYGYTF.

About this clonotype: The junction does not match germline at one end; this may be a read error. This chain joins TRBV7-8 and TRBJ2-1; D is undetermined. The CDR3 has 11 amino acids. Germline loops: CDR1 SGHVS, CDR2 FQNEAQ. Here the CDR3 DNA reads TGCGCCAGCAGCGTCTCCTACGAGCAGTTCTTC. Protein product: CASSVSYEQFF.

The sample holds a few counts of this clonotype. The chain links TRBV10-1 to TRBJ2-1; D is unclear. Trimming pared 2 bases from V and 0 bases from J, leaving 14 bases between. The CDR3 is 17 amino acids. Germline CDR1 WNHNN, CDR2 SYGVQD (reference sequence). CDR3 nucleotides: TGCGCCAGCAGTGAGAAGCTGGGTGGAAGCTCCTACAATGAGCAGTTCTTC. Translation gives CASSEKLGGSSYNEQFF.